These T cell receptor beta chains were read from a single sample in a study of blood T cells in healthy people across ages. TCRdb ran MiXCR on the 5' RACE reads and lists one entry per CDR3 protein. The sample holds under 1,100,000 distinct CDR3 sequences, 25% seen once. This sample also belongs to another study, concerning T cells of mothers and their children.

The sequenced material came from blood. The receptors derive from a girl aged 2 to 10 in good health. Each CDR3 is given with its conserved first and last residue. Fields, in order: D gene, V gene, clone size, J gene, CDR3 protein, CDR3 DNA. A D gene is named only where the DNA matches it firmly. Where a row states a size, it is once, few, many or the class of an expanded clone; other rows omit it.

NA	TRBV20-1	NA	TRBJ1-2	CSASNRANYGYTF	TGCAGTGCTAGTAACAGGGCGAACTATGGCTACACCTTC
NA	TRBV6-5	NA	TRBJ1-4	CASAWGAQQGEKLFF	TGTGCCAGCGCCTGGGGGGCCCAACAAGGTGAAAAACTGTTTTTT
TRBD2	TRBV5-1	few	TRBJ2-4	CASSLNSGSENIRYF	TGCGCCAGCAGCCTAAATAGCGGGAGCGAGAACATTCGGTACTTC
NA	TRBV10-3	NA	TRBJ2-7	CAIKKGDSYEQYF	TGTGCCATCAAGAAGGGAGACTCCTACGAGCAGTACTTC
NA	TRBV7-8	NA	TRBJ2-2	CASRHRVHSMFTGGLFF	TGTGCCAGCAGGCACCGGGTCCACTCTATGTTCACCGGGGGGCTGTTTTTT
TRBD2	TRBV14	NA	TRBJ2-4	CASSQDTSGRGIQYF	TGTGCCAGCAGCCAAGATACTAGCGGCCGGGGCATTCAGTACTTC
TRBD2	TRBV6-6	NA	TRBJ2-1	CASSYSTSGGDNEQFF	TGTGCCAGCAGTTACTCGACTAGCGGGGGGGACAATGAGCAGTTCTTC
NA	TRBV12-3/TRBV12-4	NA	TRBJ1-2	CASSAGSFYGYTF	TGTGCCAGCAGTGCGGGTAGCTTCTATGGCTACACCTTC
TRBD1	TRBV20-1	few	TRBJ1-1	CSASGTGRREAFF	TGCAGTGCTAGCGGGACAGGACGGCGCGAAGCTTTCTTT
NA	TRBV12-3/TRBV12-4	NA	TRBJ1-2	CAKGTPVNYGYTF	TGTGCCAAGGGGACCCCTGTTAACTATGGCTACACCTTC
TRBD1	TRBV11-2	few	TRBJ1-1	CASSRAKQGFTEAFF	TGTGCCAGCAGCAGAGCGAAACAGGGGTTCACTGAAGCTTTCTTT
NA	TRBV12-3/TRBV12-4	few	TRBJ1-1	CASSPLLWTEAFF	TGTGCCAGCAGTCCCTTACTATGGACTGAAGCTTTCTTT
NA	TRBV20-1	NA	TRBJ2-1	CSASSTEDTTYNEQFF	TGCAGTGCTAGTTCGACAGAAGACACAACTTACAATGAGCAGTTCTTC
NA	TRBV11-2	NA	TRBJ2-1	CASPSEGRWVNEQFF	TGTGCCAGCCCAAGTGAGGGGCGCTGGGTCAATGAGCAGTTCTTC
NA	TRBV12-3/TRBV12-4	few	TRBJ1-1	CASSLNAAINTEAFF	TGTGCCAGCAGTTTGAACGCAGCAATTAACACTGAAGCTTTCTTT
NA	TRBV29-1	NA	TRBJ2-7	CSVILTGTPYEQYF	TGCAGCGTGATATTAACAGGGACCCCCTACGAGCAGTACTTC
NA	TRBV20-1	few	TRBJ2-7	CSARRGPSCEQYF	TGCAGTGCTAGACGGGGGCCCTCCTGCGAGCAGTACTTC
TRBD1	TRBV28	few	TRBJ1-2	CASSPWTGGSGYTF	TGTGCCAGCAGTCCGTGGACAGGGGGCAGTGGCTACACCTTC
TRBD2	TRBV20-1	few	TRBJ2-7	CSARDRGGSHIYEQYF	TGCAGTGCTAGAGATCGGGGGGGAAGCCATATTTACGAGCAGTACTTC
TRBD2	TRBV5-1	few	TRBJ2-5	CASSLVPSGEETQYF	TGCGCCAGCAGCTTGGTCCCTAGCGGGGAAGAGACCCAGTACTTC
TRBD1	TRBV12-5	NA	TRBJ2-5	CASGLVVGTGFIQTQYF	TGTGCTAGTGGTTTGGTAGTTGGGACAGGGTTTATCCAGACCCAGTACTTC
NA	TRBV3-1	few	TRBJ2-3	CASSPAVDTQYF	TGTGCCAGCAGCCCGGCGGTGGATACGCAGTATTTT
TRBD1	TRBV27	NA	TRBJ2-1	CASSTGQNVNEQFF	TGTGCCAGCAGTACGGGACAGAACGTCAATGAGCAGTTCTTC
TRBD2	TRBV7-3	NA	TRBJ2-5	CASSLGISGGLQETQYF	TGTGCCAGCAGCTTAGGTATTAGCGGGGGACTTCAAGAGACCCAGTACTTC
TRBD1	TRBV2	NA	TRBJ2-7	CASSVTGGRYEQYF	TGTGCCAGCAGCGTGACAGGGGGTCGCTACGAGCAGTACTTC
TRBD1	TRBV4-1	few	TRBJ2-3	CASSHPGDRESDTQYF	TGCGCCAGCAGCCACCCTGGGGACAGGGAGTCAGATACGCAGTATTTT
TRBD1	TRBV20-1	NA	TRBJ2-5	CSASYGTGIETQYF	TGCAGTGCTTCTTACGGGACAGGGATAGAGACCCAGTACTTC
NA	TRBV5-1	few	TRBJ1-2	CASSLDRERYTF	TGCGCCAGCAGCTTGGACAGGGAGCGCTACACCTTC
TRBD1	TRBV4-1	once	TRBJ2-7	CASSQELWDRGWNEQYF	TGCGCCAGCAGCCAAGAACTTTGGGACAGGGGATGGAACGAGCAGTACTTC
NA	TRBV29-1	NA	TRBJ2-1	CSVKLQGNEQFF	TGCAGCGTCAAATTACAGGGTAATGAGCAGTTCTTC
NA	TRBV7-2	NA	TRBJ2-7	CASSLVAVPTYEQYF	TGTGCCAGCAGCTTAGTAGCGGTTCCAACCTACGAGCAGTACTTC
NA	TRBV29-1	few	TRBJ2-1	CSGQLSLVTGNEQFF	TGCAGCGGCCAACTTAGCCTTGTGACCGGGAATGAGCAGTTCTTC
NA	TRBV7-9	few	TRBJ1-1	CASSHKNLGRSKGAFF	TGTGCCAGCAGCCACAAGAACCTGGGCAGGTCAAAAGGGGCTTTCTTT
NA	TRBV27	NA	TRBJ2-6	CASSSFRDSGANVLTF	TGTGCCAGCAGCTCATTCCGAGACTCTGGGGCCAACGTCCTGACTTTC
TRBD1	TRBV5-1	NA	TRBJ2-7	CASRTVGTGGYEQYF	TGCGCCAGCAGAACGGTGGGGACAGGGGGTTACGAGCAGTACTTC
NA	TRBV7-8	few	TRBJ2-3	CASSLRRTRLPTDTQYF	TGTGCCAGCAGCTTAAGACGGACACGCCTTCCCACAGATACGCAGTATTTT
TRBD2	TRBV20-1	NA	TRBJ2-7	CSALPASGGTYEQYF	TGCAGTGCTCTCCCCGCTAGCGGGGGGACCTACGAGCAGTACTTC
TRBD1	TRBV5-4	once	TRBJ1-6	CASSQDTGTVNSPLHF	TGTGCCAGCAGCCAAGATACCGGGACAGTCAATTCACCCCTCCACTTT
NA	TRBV27	NA	TRBJ2-3	CASGIGWTPFTDTQYF	TGTGCCAGCGGAATAGGATGGACCCCCTTCACGGATACGCAGTATTTT
NA	TRBV6-6	NA	TRBJ1-3	CASSPTGRTAGNTIYF	TGTGCCAGCAGTCCGACAGGTAGAACCGCTGGAAACACCATATATTTT
NA	TRBV5-1	NA	TRBJ2-7	CASSFIESYEQYF	TGCGCCAGCAGCTTTATCGAGTCCTACGAGCAGTACTTC
NA	TRBV20-1	few	TRBJ2-4	CSAREVVGTAELPLAKNIQYF	TGCAGTGCTAGAGAGGTGGTTGGGACCGCGGAGCTCCCACTAGCCAAAAACATTCAGTACTTC
TRBD2	TRBV12-3/TRBV12-4	NA	TRBJ2-1	CASSPRASGESSYNEQFF	TGTGCCAGCAGTCCCCGAGCTAGCGGGGAAAGCTCCTACAATGAGCAGTTCTTC
NA	TRBV10-3	few	TRBJ1-2	CALGGDGGYGYTF	TGTGCCCTCGGAGGTGACGGTGGCTATGGCTACACCTTC
NA	TRBV7-9	few	TRBJ2-5	CASSLRQDMVGTQYF	TGTGCCAGCAGCTTACGGCAGGACATGGTAGGGACCCAGTACTTC
TRBD1	TRBV29-1	few	TRBJ1-4	CSVEDTGQGNEKLFF	TGCAGCGTTGAAGATACTGGACAGGGGAATGAAAAACTGTTTTTT
TRBD1	TRBV20-1	NA	TRBJ1-2	CSAREWTGSDGYTF	TGCAGTGCTAGAGAATGGACAGGGAGTGATGGCTACACCTTC
NA	TRBV29-1	few	TRBJ2-1	CSVLGTGSSYNEQFF	TGCAGCGTTCTAGGGACTGGATCCTCCTACAATGAGCAGTTCTTC
TRBD1	TRBV29-1	few	TRBJ2-5	CSVERTGAKTQYF	TGCAGCGTTGAACGGACAGGGGCAAAGACCCAGTACTTC
NA	TRBV5-1	many	TRBJ2-5	CASSLAAPYQETQYF	TGCGCCAGCAGCTTGGCTGCACCGTACCAAGAGACCCAGTACTTC
TRBD1	TRBV10-3	few	TRBJ2-1	CATTGVGGYNEQFF	TGTGCCACCACAGGGGTGGGTGGCTACAATGAGCAGTTCTTC